Listed below are T cell receptor beta chains from one sample, sequenced in a study of T cells after yellow fever vaccination. TCRdb ran MiXCR on the 5' RACE reads and lists one entry per CDR3 protein. The sample shows 350,000 to 450,000 distinct CDR3 sequences, roughly 20% of them seen only once. Specimen: PBMCs, collected before the yellow fever booster vaccination. These receptors were obtained from a man aged 18 to 29 who received the YFV17D yellow fever vaccine. Both conserved end residues are part of each CDR3. The listing skips clone size in some rows; elsewhere it reads once, few, many or a size class.

clone_size j_call v_call cdr3_aa
NA TRBJ1-1 TRBV5-1 CASSQGDAGTEAFF
few TRBJ1-1 TRBV29-1 CSVEGSGGANTEAFF
many TRBJ1-1 TRBV11-2 CASSFRGTEAFF
few TRBJ1-5 TRBV6-6 CASSYGGFNQPQHF
few TRBJ1-2 TRBV4-3 CASSWDRVSSGYTF
NA TRBJ2-3 TRBV12-3/TRBV12-4 CASMTGGGTDTQYF
NA TRBJ2-7 TRBV12-3/TRBV12-4 CASSNTGGEQYF
NA TRBJ1-2 TRBV3-1 CASSQDRGDGYTF
NA TRBJ2-6 TRBV12-3/TRBV12-4 CASSAPGRPYSGANVLTF
NA TRBJ1-6 TRBV23-1 CASSQSISGVHNSPLHF
NA TRBJ2-4 TRBV11-2 CASSPRTFSGAKNIQYF
NA TRBJ1-2 TRBV12-3/TRBV12-4 CASTLGNTNYGYTF
few TRBJ2-2 TRBV11-2 CASSLITGSNTGELFF
NA TRBJ1-6 TRBV3-1 CASSQSGDNSPLHF
few TRBJ1-1 TRBV6-5 CASSYSLPGSNSNTEAFF
NA TRBJ2-5 TRBV12-5 CASGSATGLAGDTQETQYF
NA TRBJ2-5 TRBV7-2 CASSWGLSQTQYF
NA TRBJ2-7 TRBV12-3/TRBV12-4 CASSFRDRGEQYF
few TRBJ2-2 TRBV12-3/TRBV12-4 CASSIRTGELFF
few TRBJ1-2 TRBV6-2/TRBV6-3 CATLRQGSYGYTF
many TRBJ1-2 TRBV7-8 CASSGTAAYTF
few TRBJ1-4 TRBV5-1 CASSLGGPGEKLFF
few TRBJ2-2 TRBV5-1 CASSAGRINTGELFF
NA TRBJ2-7 TRBV5-1 CASSFFMGQGAGEQYF
NA TRBJ2-6 TRBV7-3 CASSLWSSGANVLTF
few TRBJ2-1 TRBV4-2 CASSQGGASGGYNEQFF
NA TRBJ2-3 TRBV5-6 CASSLALGGGPDTQYF
few TRBJ2-1 TRBV28 CASSPRDRGYDEQFF
NA TRBJ2-2 TRBV5-4 CASSSRNWGGELFF
many TRBJ2-7 TRBV20-1 CSARGSHRRGDYYEQYF
few TRBJ2-3 TRBV9 CASSPEGGGTDTQYF
few TRBJ2-4 TRBV7-9 CASSSDGTGYYHIQYF
NA TRBJ1-4 TRBV7-9 CAARGANEKLFF
few TRBJ1-5 TRBV6-1 CASSVTGGASQPQHF
once TRBJ2-3 TRBV11-2 CASSLEGTAQYF
few TRBJ1-2 TRBV9 CASSPGTDANYGYTF
many TRBJ2-1 TRBV20-1 CSASPDKYNEQFF
NA TRBJ1-6 TRBV30 CAWSLLDREDSPLHF
NA TRBJ1-6 TRBV5-1 CASSPVGNNSPLHF
NA TRBJ1-2 TRBV24-1 CATSDPARVGDGYTF
many TRBJ1-2 TRBV7-9 CASSLGAGLYGYTF
NA TRBJ2-7 TRBV7-6 CASSPGTLGEQYF
NA TRBJ1-2 TRBV12-3/TRBV12-4 CASSLRGTGEDYGYTF
few TRBJ2-1 TRBV5-4 CASSEESPNEQFF
NA TRBJ1-2 TRBV6-5 CASSYSGTGLNYGYTF
few TRBJ1-5 TRBV12-3/TRBV12-4 CASSPRAVDQPQHF
NA TRBJ2-6 TRBV6-5 CASSYGGPGANVLTF
NA TRBJ1-2 TRBV7-9 CASSLRAPSYGYTF
NA TRBJ2-1 TRBV20-1 CSAARGGAQDNEQFF
NA TRBJ2-5 TRBV24-1 CATSSGGTGETQYF
NA TRBJ2-1 TRBV18 CASSPTSGTYNEQFF
many TRBJ2-3 TRBV20-1 CSATAEASDTQYF
few TRBJ2-3 TRBV29-1 CSVLKPGRETQYF
few TRBJ2-3 TRBV7-8 CASSLGHAADTQYF
NA TRBJ2-2 TRBV29-1 CSVRDTYTGELFF
few TRBJ1-1 TRBV2 CASFGTGLDTEAFF
NA TRBJ1-2 TRBV7-2 CASSPALTGNYGYTF
few TRBJ1-6 TRBV2 CASSDPRQGTNSPLHF
NA TRBJ2-6 TRBV4-3 CASSQEQGSGANVLTF